These 23 T cell receptor beta chains came from one sample sequenced in a study of blood T cell repertoires in COVID-19. Data came from immunoSEQ multiplex PCR; TCRdb stores just in-frame clones and leaves some out. The sample has about 250,000 clones, roughly 83% seen once. Sequencing was done on a sample of peripheral blood. The receptors stem from a man older than 75 with acute or convalescent COVID-19.

The V gene is TRBV7-9, the J gene TRBJ1-1; weak D call: TRBD1 (6 bases). The germline V and J ends were trimmed by 6 bases and 1 base, with 18 bases remaining between them. From germline, CDR1 is SEHNR and CDR2 FQNEAQ (reference sequence). This CDR3 contains 16 residues. The CDR3: CASSPQGGVGNTEAFF. DNA for the CDR3: TGTGCCAGCAGTCCACAGGGTGGGGTAGGGAACACTGAAGCTTTCTTT.

V usage is TRBV5-5 and J usage is TRBJ1-5; perhaps TRBD1 as D (5 bases). Germline loops: CDR1 SGHKS, CDR2 YYEKEE (reference sequence). V was cut by 4 bases and J by 5 bases, with 13 bases left in between. The CDR3 consists of 14 residues. CDR3 bases: TGTGCCAGCAGCCGGACACGGGGGGATCAGCCCCAGCATTTT. This sequence encodes CASSRTRGDQPQHF.

The genes are TRBV5-1 and TRBJ1-4; D gene ambiguous. V dropped 4 bases and J dropped 0 bases, with 10 bases sitting between them. From germline, CDR1 is SGHRS and CDR2 YFSETQ. The CDR3 covers 15 residues. The CDR3 nucleotides are TGCGCCAGCAGCAGGGAGTCCACAACTAATGAAAAACTGTTTTTT. As protein: CASSRESTTNEKLFF.

The chain combines TRBV28 with TRBJ2-3; TRBD2 matches 11 bases. Germline loops: CDR1 MDHEN, CDR2 SYDVKM. This CDR3 has 17 residues. J lost 6 bases, V lost 0 bases, and 8 bases had no gene match. The CDR3 is CASSLWSTSGGRDTQYF. CDR3 DNA sequence: TGTGCCAGCAGTTTATGGTCCACTAGCGGGGGTCGGGATACGCAGTATTTT. Supplemented by reference TRBV28 and TRBJ2-3, the full variable domain reads DVKVTQSSRYLVKRTGEKVFLECVQDMDHENMFWYRQDPGLGLRLIYFSYDVKMKEKGDIPEGYSVSREKKERFSLILESASTNQTSMYLCASSLWSTSGGRDTQYFGPGTRLTVL.

V usage is TRBV5-1 and J usage is TRBJ1-2; D remains ambiguous. CDR3 length equals 13 residues. V lost 1 base, J lost 6 bases, and 10 bases lay in between. Germline V CDR1 and CDR2: SGHRS, YFSETQ. CDR3 residues: CASSLFVQDGYTF. CDR3 in DNA: TGCGCCAGCAGCTTGTTCGTGCAGGATGGCTACACCTTC.

The rearrangement joins TRBV7-6 to TRBJ1-2; perhaps TRBD1 as D (5 bases). The CDR3 loop spans 17 amino acids. Trimming took off 5 bases at V and 4 bases at J, with 23 bases between the two ends. The germline V gene encodes CDR1 SGHVS and CDR2 FNYEAQ. CDR3 residues: CASSPPQGTGWTYGYTF. CDR3 DNA: TGTGCCAGCAGCCCTCCTCAAGGAACAGGCTGGACCTATGGCTACACCTTC.

This chain joins TRBV6-5 and TRBJ1-5; the match to TRBD1 covers 7 bases. The ends lost 0 bases at V and 1 base at J; junction bases unmatched: 3. The CDR3 has 16 residues. Germline V gene sequence: CDR1 MNHEY, CDR2 SVGAGI. The CDR3 DNA reads as TGTGCCAGCAGTTACTCGTCGGGACAGAGCAATCAGCCCCAGCATTTT. This translates into CASSYSSGQSNQPQHF.

This clone is a singleton in its sample. The J gene is TRBJ2-7, the V gene TRBV2; tentative D call: TRBD2 (6 bases). Germline CDR1 and CDR2: SNHLY and FYNNEI. The CDR3 is made up of 12 amino acids. V was shortened by 8 bases and J by 12 bases, with 20 bases between the two germline ends. CDR3 loop: CASADGGVRTYF. The CDR3 DNA sequence: TGTGCCAGCGCCGACGGAGGGGTTCGGACGTACTTC. The whole variable domain, filled in from reference TRBV2 and TRBJ2-7, reads EPEVTQTPSHQVTQMGQEVILRCVPISNHLYFYWYRQILGQKVEFLVSFYNNEISEKSEIFDDQFSVERPDGSNFTLKIRSTKLEDSAMYFCASADGGVRTYFGPGTRLTVT.

The V call is TRBV3-1 (or the pseudogene TRBV3-2), the J call TRBJ1-2; D is undetermined. V lost 2 bases and J lost 3, with 4 bases in between. The length of the CDR3 is 12 residues. Germline V gene data show CDR1 as LGHDT and CDR2 as YNNKEL (reference sequence). CDR3 sequence reads: CASSQPDYGYTF. In DNA, the CDR3 is TGTGCCAGCAGCCAACCGGACTATGGCTACACCTTC.

This clone showed up just once. The chain links TRBV14 to TRBJ1-3, with 8 bases aligning to TRBD1. Looked up from germline, CDR1 is SGHDN and CDR2 is FVKESK. V was clipped by 4 bases and J by 3 bases; unmatched bases: 8. The CDR3 consists of 16 residues. CDR3 amino acids: CASSRTGPPGGNTIYF. The CDR3 nucleotides read TGTGCCAGCAGCCGGACAGGGCCTCCGGGTGGAAACACCATATATTTT.

The rearrangement uses TRBV19 and TRBJ2-7; 7 bases fit TRBD1. There are 16 residues in the CDR3. Unmatched junction bases numbered 15, after V lost 6 bases and J lost 4 bases. Germline CDR1 and CDR2: LNHDA and SQIVND (reference sequence). CDR3: CASRVGSTGSSYEQYF. The CDR3, as DNA: TGTGCCAGTAGGGTTGGTTCGACAGGGTCGAGTTACGAGCAGTACTTC.

This rearrangement joins TRBV3-1 (or the pseudogene TRBV3-2) to TRBJ2-3; D is perhaps TRBD2 (6 bases). CDR1 is LGHDT, CDR2 YNNKEL, per germline (reference sequence). V shed 3 bases and J shed 6 bases, with 10 bases lying between them. The CDR3 runs to 13 residues. The CDR3 region is CASSQMAGDTQYF. CDR3 nucleotides: TGTGCCAGCAGCCAGATGGCGGGGGATACGCAGTATTTT.

The V and J genes are TRBV19 and TRBJ2-3, with D tentatively TRBD2 (5 bases). CDR3 length: 17 residues. Germline CDR1 reads LNHDA; CDR2 reads SQIVND (reference sequence). V was trimmed by 3 bases and J by 0 bases, leaving 16 bases between them. CDR3 nucleotide sequence: TGTGCCAGTAGTATGGTCTTCATGAGGGTCAGCACAGATACGCAGTATTTT. Its translation: CASSMVFMRVSTDTQYF.

The chain uses TRBV14 and TRBJ2-2; 8 bases agree with TRBD1. In germline, CDR1 is SGHDN, CDR2 FVKESK. This CDR3 has 19 residues. V dropped 3 bases and J dropped 1; count of bases not matched to a gene: 13. The DNA for the CDR3 is TGTGCCAGCAGCCAGGGTGTATTACTCGGGACAGGGAACACCGGGGAGCTGTTTTTT. Amino acid sequence: CASSQGVLLGTGNTGELFF. The full variable domain, completed using reference TRBV14 and TRBJ2-2, is EAGVTQFPSHSVIEKGQTVTLRCDPISGHDNLYWYRRVMGKEIKFLLHFVKESKQDESGMPNNRFLAERTGGTYSTLKVQPAELEDSGVYFCASSQGVLLGTGNTGELFFGEGSRLTVL.

This rearrangement joins TRBV6-2 or TRBV6-3 to TRBJ1-5, with TRBD1 as a possible D gene (6 bases). Looked up from germline, CDR1 is MNHEY and CDR2 is SVGEGT. The CDR3 consists of 15 residues. Trimming removed 0 bases from V and 4 bases from J, with 10 bases in between. CDR3 bases: TGTGCCAGCAGTTACTCGAGCCAGGGGAATCAGCCCCAGCATTTT. Residues: CASSYSSQGNQPQHF.

The genes are TRBV5-1 and TRBJ2-7; 7 bases fit TRBD1. Germline loops: CDR1 SGHRS, CDR2 YFSETQ. This CDR3 is 14 amino acids long. With 0 bases clipped from V and 6 bases from J, the junction kept 6 bases outside the gene matches. CDR3 residues: CASSLAGGRAEQYF. The CDR3 DNA reads as TGCGCCAGCAGCTTGGCAGGGGGAAGAGCCGAGCAGTACTTC.

J is TRBJ2-5 and V is TRBV28; D is uncertain. CDR1 is MDHEN, CDR2 SYDVKM, per germline. Trimming pared 8 bases from V and 5 bases from J, leaving 18 bases between. The CDR3 extends over 14 amino acids. The CDR3 is CASGVSARQETQYF. CDR3 nucleotides: TGTGCCAGCGGCGTGAGCGCGAGGCAGGAGACCCAGTACTTC.

The gene calls are TRBV9 and TRBJ2-2, with TRBD2 as a possible D gene (5 bases). CDR1 and CDR2 from the germline V gene are SGDLS and YYNGEE. V was shortened by 1 base and J by 5 bases, with 6 bases between the two germline ends. The CDR3 sequence is 13 residues long. Here the CDR3 reads CASSVKRTGELFF. Here the CDR3 DNA reads TGTGCCAGCAGCGTAAAGCGGACCGGGGAGCTGTTTTTT. Full variable domain (missing parts from reference TRBV9 and TRBJ2-2): DSGVTQTPKHLITATGQRVTLRCSPRSGDLSVYWYQQSLDQGLQFLIQYYNGEERAKGNILERFSAQQFPDLHSELNLSSLELGDSALYFCASSVKRTGELFFGEGSRLTVL.

The chain is built from TRBV28 and TRBJ2-7, with 9 bases lining up with TRBD1. The CDR3 is 16 amino acids. CDR1 and CDR2 (germline): MDHEN, SYDVKM. V dropped 6 bases and J dropped 1; count of bases not matched to a gene: 10. CDR3 bases: TGTGCCAGCAGGTCGAATTTGGGACAGGGTTCCTACGAGCAGTACTTC. This encodes CASRSNLGQGSYEQYF.

The chain joins TRBV6-5 to TRBJ1-5; D is possibly TRBD1 (6 bases). The CDR3 spans 15 residues. Deletions cut 0 bases from V and 9 bases from J, with 15 bases between. Germline V gene lookup returns CDR1 MNHEY and CDR2 SVGAGI. This CDR3 is CASSYSVSGGRPQHF. CDR3 sequence (DNA): TGTGCCAGCAGTTACTCGGTTAGCGGGGGGCGGCCCCAGCATTTT.

This clone was seen a few times. At one of its ends the junction is not consistent with the germline gene, which may arise from a read error. The chain couples TRBV27 to TRBJ1-1; 9 bases fit TRBD1. Germline-derived CDR1 and CDR2 are MNHEY and SMNVEV (reference sequence). The CDR3 has 13 residues. CDR3 DNA: TGTGCCTGCAGGGAACAGGGGGCCCCTGAAGCTTTCTTT. It translates to CACREQGAPEAFF.

The table lists this clone with a few counts. The chain joins TRBV7-7 to TRBJ1-6, with D perhaps TRBD1 (5 bases). Germline V CDR1 and CDR2: SSHAT, FNYEAQ (reference sequence). There are 11 residues in the CDR3. V shed 5 bases and J shed 14 bases, with 10 bases lying between them. In nucleotides, the CDR3 is TGTGCCAGCAGCCCCCGGGGGTCCCTCCACTTT. Translating it yields CASSPRGSLHF. The full variable domain, rest sourced from reference TRBV7-7 and TRBJ1-6, is GAGVSQSPRYKVTKRGQDVTLRCDPISSHATLYWYQQALGQGPEFLTYFNYEAQPDKSGLPSDRFSAERPEGSISTLTIQRTEQRDSAMYRCASSPRGSLHFGNGTRLTVT.

The J gene is TRBJ1-2, the V gene TRBV5-1, with TRBD1 matching over 11 bases. Germline-derived CDR1 and CDR2 are SGHRS and YFSETQ. The CDR3 extends over 16 amino acids. J was trimmed by 8 bases and V by 0 bases; bases with no gene match: 9. CDR3 protein: CASSLDGQGASPGYTF. As DNA, the CDR3 is TGCGCCAGCAGCTTGGACGGACAGGGGGCCTCCCCAGGCTACACCTTC.